This T cell receptor (beta chain) was recorded in a study of T cells expressing NK-cell markers. Findings and caveats of the study: In several donors, these clonotypes also led the CD3+CD56-NKG2C+ fraction.

About this clonotype: Its antigen is unknown.

CDR3 length equals 14 residues. TCRdb reworked the 5' RACE reads into one entry per CDR3 protein, no DNA. The sample totals about 390,000 distinct CDR3 sequences. Sequencing input: blood T cells: a sorted CD56 or NKG2C T cell subset, CD4+ or CD8+ T cells, or bulk PBMC T cells (not recorded which). This clonotype was obtained from a woman aged 45 to 65 in good health. This chain connects TRBV12-3 or TRBV12-4 to TRBJ2-1; TCRdb reports TRBD1, a call that lacks DNA to check it against. CDR3 sequence: CASRFLDSYNEQFF.